This TCR beta chain originates from a study of blood T cells in healthy people across ages. Study findings and constraints: PBMCs went unsorted, and a conclusive naive versus antigen-experienced comparison was therefore prevented.

Comment on this clonotype: Its antigen is undetermined.

All donors came from Russia, were Caucasian and healthy, and spanned ages roughly 6 to 100. Staff drew roughly 10 milliliters of peripheral blood from each donor. A second roughly 6 to 11 cycle PCR used barcoded and J-beta primers. There were at least 2.5 million CDR3-containing paired-end reads obtained from each sample. TCRdb recomputed calls from the 5' RACE reads with MiXCR, one row per CDR3 protein. In the table there are about 900,000 distinct CDR3 sequences, around 49% of which are singletons. Trimming took 5 bases from V and 8 from J, leaving 12 bases between them. The CDR3 is 12 residues long. Per the germline V gene, CDR1 is SGHTA and CDR2 is FQGNSA.

The receptor's source is a man aged 25-40 years in good health. The sequenced sample was blood. This chain joins TRBV7-2 and TRBJ1-1; D is undetermined. As DNA, the CDR3 is TGTGCCAGCAGCCCCGGGTGGATCGAAGCTTTCTTT. This translates into CASSPGWIEAFF.